Each of the 3 T cell receptor beta chains below was sequenced from the same sample in a study of T cell responses to AZD1222 COVID-19 vaccine. Profiling relied on immunoSEQ multiplex PCR, and the TCRdb table lists in-frame clones only, not all of them. The top ten hold 3% to 4% of the sample, which has about 150,000 clones, 92% seen once. The sample was peripheral blood, taken 28 days after the second AZD1222 dose. The receptors were gathered from an adult who received the AZD1222 COVID-19 vaccine.

The J gene is TRBJ2-7, the V gene TRBV19, with 7 nucleotides matching TRBD1. J was trimmed by 7 bases and V by 6 bases; bases with no gene match: 15. The germline CDR1 and CDR2 sequences are LNHDA and SQIVND (reference sequence). This CDR3 region has 15 residues. The CDR3 here is CASRRTGDPIGEQYF. CDR3 sequence (DNA): TGTGCCAGTAGACGAACAGGGGACCCCATCGGGGAGCAGTACTTC.

The chain links TRBV19 to TRBJ1-2; D gene uncertain. This CDR3 spans 13 amino acids. Trimming stripped 6 bases from V and 1 base from J, with 9 bases between. Per germline, CDR1 LNHDA and CDR2 SQIVND (reference sequence). DNA of the CDR3: TGTGCCAGTAGCCCACAGCGTAACTATGGCTACACCTTC. This codes for CASSPQRNYGYTF.

This clone occurred once. The V and J genes are TRBV5-6 and TRBJ1-2; maybe TRBD1 (6 bases). Germline CDR1 is SGHDT and CDR2 is YYEEEE. This CDR3 has 14 amino acids. The V and J ends lost 3 bases and 2 bases respectively, with 11 bases between them. This chain's CDR3 is CASSSTDRNYGYTF. The CDR3 nucleotides read TGTGCCAGCAGCTCTACGGACAGAAACTATGGCTACACCTTC.